This T cell receptor (beta chain) comes out of a study of human T cells and chemical hapten exposure. Study-level background: Sensitization involved placing 2% DPC onto a 2 cm by 2 cm region of upper inner arm skin.

This clonotype was recorded at least ten times. TCRdb passed the RACE reads through MiXCR, listing each CDR3 protein once. The table shows around 380,000 distinct CDR3 sequences, with nearly 5% occurring only once. Time point of the sample: patch test 1, 2 weeks after DPC sensitization. The treatment is: therapeutic diphenylcyclopropenone sensitization with weekly scalp DPC. Sequenced material: whole blood, taken in connection with sensitization to the hapten diphenylcyclopropenone (DPC). This clonotype was obtained from a woman in her forties or fifties with alopecia areata. Some clones in this sample may be carry-over from other donors' samples.

CDR3 region: CASSSGASSYEQYF. In DNA form, the CDR3 reads TGTGCCAGCAGCTCCGGGGCAAGCTCCTACGAGCAGTACTTC. This rearrangement joins TRBV7-8 to TRBJ2-7; TRBD1 or TRBD2 may be the D gene (5 bases each). The V gene's germline CDR1 is SGHVS and CDR2 FQNEAQ. This CDR3 is built from 14 residues. Trimming removed 4 bases at V and 0 bases at J, with 10 bases between.